This T cell receptor beta chain was captured in a study of cytomegalovirus exposure and HLA in healthy donors. Primers for the PCR totalled 60 Vbeta and 13 Jbeta. Profiled with immunoSEQ multiplex PCR; TCRdb holds only in-frame clones, not every one. This table has about 180,000 clones, around three quarters appearing once. The length of the CDR3 is 15 residues. CDR1 MNHNS and CDR2 SASEGT come from the germline V gene. The V end was cut by 6 bases, the J end by 4 bases, with 16 bases between. This clone has a single count. Sequenced material: PBMCs. This sequence was found in a woman in her twenties or thirties in good health and CMV-seropositive. The chain uses TRBV6-1 and TRBJ2-1, with D perhaps TRBD1 (6 bases). The CDR3 loop is CASSVSTGRYNEQFF. CDR3 nucleotide sequence: TGTGCCAGCAGCGTCTCGACAGGAAGATACAATGAGCAGTTCTTC.